A single sample gave rise to the 24 T cell receptor beta chains below, sequenced in a study of blood T cell repertoires in COVID-19. Clones were sequenced by immunoSEQ multiplex PCR, and TCRdb holds only the in-frame ones, with some missing. The profile shows 350,000 or so clones, over 75% of them singletons. The specimen was PBMCs or T cells enriched from blood (not recorded which). The receptors originated from a woman in her 30s who had recovered from COVID-19.

The rearrangement links TRBV6-2 or TRBV6-3 to TRBJ2-1; 8 bases fit TRBD1. V lost 5 bases to trimming and J lost 4 bases; unmatched junction nucleotides: 4. The CDR3 has 14 residues. CDR1 MNHEY and CDR2 SVGEGT come from the germline V gene. In DNA, the CDR3 is TGTGCCAGCAGTACTTGGACAGGGTACAATGAGCAGTTCTTC. It codes for CASSTWTGYNEQFF.

The chain joins TRBV11-2 to TRBJ2-7, with D maybe TRBD1 (5 bases). The ends were cut back, 5 bases at V and 3 bases at J, with 14 bases in the middle. Germline CDR1 SGHAT, CDR2 FQNNGV. There are 14 residues in the CDR3. CDR3 loop: CASSPQADDYEQYF. The CDR3 coding sequence is TGTGCCAGCAGCCCACAGGCCGATGACTACGAGCAGTACTTC. The variable domain in full, with the rest retrieved from reference TRBV11-2 and TRBJ2-7, is EAGVAQSPRYKIIEKRQSVAFWCNPISGHATLYWYQQILGQGPKLLIQFQNNGVVDDSQLPKDRFSAERLKGVDSTLKIQPAKLEDSAVYLCASSPQADDYEQYFGPGTRLTVT.

The gene calls are TRBV28 and TRBJ2-1, with 9 bases fitting TRBD2. The CDR3 runs 14 residues. The trim removed 9 bases at V and 6 bases at J, leaving 9 bases unmatched. The germline V gene encodes CDR1 MDHEN and CDR2 SYDVKM. The CDR3 sequence: CASLGGGAVNEQFF. For the CDR3, the DNA is TGTGCCAGTCTTGGCGGGGGGGCAGTCAATGAGCAGTTCTTC.

This sequence joins TRBV7-9 and TRBJ1-6, with a tentative D call TRBD1 (6 bases). V was cut by 7 bases and J by 6 bases, with 10 bases left in between. Germline V gene lookup returns CDR1 SEHNR and CDR2 FQNEAQ (reference sequence). This CDR3 is 13 amino acids long. CDR3 loop: CASTHRANSPLHF. CDR3 nucleotides: TGTGCCAGCACGCACAGGGCTAATTCACCCCTCCACTTT.

V gene TRBV10-2 combines with J gene TRBJ1-2, with 12 bases fitting TRBD1. CDR3 size: 17 residues. After removal of 6 bases from V and 4 bases from J, the junction contained 12 bases not matched to a gene. Germline CDR1 and CDR2: WSHSY and SAAADI. The CDR3 sequence is CASRPWGQGAMGYGYTF. The CDR3 DNA reads as TGCGCCAGCAGGCCGTGGGGACAGGGGGCGATGGGCTATGGCTACACCTTC.

This clone was counted a few times. The chain couples TRBV7-8 to TRBJ1-5; D remains unclear. Germline V gene sequence: CDR1 SGHVS, CDR2 FQNEAQ. V was clipped by 0 bases and J by 3 bases, with 6 bases between them. The CDR3 runs to 14 residues. CDR3 sequence (DNA): TGTGCCAGCAGCTTAGCCGGGGTCAATCAGCCCCAGCATTTT. This sequence encodes CASSLAGVNQPQHF.

The gene calls are TRBV3-1 (or the pseudogene TRBV3-2) and TRBJ1-2, with D perhaps TRBD1 (6 bases). This CDR3 is built from 14 residues. Trimming left V 4 bases short and J 6 bases short, with 15 bases between. The germline gives CDR1 LGHDT, CDR2 YNNKEL (reference sequence). CDR3 nucleotides: TGTGCCAGCAGCCCCCAACGGGGGGCGAATGGCTACACCTTC. Its protein is CASSPQRGANGYTF.

The J gene is TRBJ1-6, the V gene TRBV5-1; D is perhaps TRBD1 (5 bases). The germline V and J ends were trimmed by 4 bases and 0 bases, with 14 bases remaining between them. This CDR3 has 17 amino acids. Germline CDR1 and CDR2: SGHRS and YFSETQ. The CDR3: CASSRSGDSSYNSPLHF. Here the CDR3 DNA reads TGCGCCAGCAGCCGGTCGGGGGATAGCTCCTATAATTCACCCCTCCACTTT.

This sequence joins TRBV28 and TRBJ2-3; D might be TRBD1 (6 bases). The ends were cut back, 5 bases at V and 6 bases at J, with 15 bases in the middle. The CDR3 has 14 amino acids. The germline V gene has CDR1 MDHEN and CDR2 SYDVKM. CDR3 DNA sequence: TGTGCCAGCAGTATTCCACGAACAGGGGATACGCAGTATTTT. Protein sequence: CASSIPRTGDTQYF.

The V gene is TRBV12-3 or TRBV12-4, the J gene TRBJ2-1, with D unclear. The CDR3 sequence is 10 residues long. The V gene lost 3 bases and the J gene lost 9 bases, with 3 bases spanning the gap. The CDR3 coding sequence is TGTGCCAGCAGTTTTAGTGAGCAGTTCTTC. Translated, it gives CASSFSEQFF.

This clone was recorded once. V and J are TRBV14 and TRBJ1-6, with 8 bases aligning to TRBD1. The CDR3 runs 16 residues. The junction had 7 bases not matched to a gene; V was cut back by 4 bases and J by 5 bases. CDR1 is SGHDN, CDR2 FVKESK, per germline. Here the CDR3 DNA reads TGTGCCAGCAGCCCACCCCCGGACAGGGATAATTCACCCCTCCACTTT. Its translation: CASSPPPDRDNSPLHF.

The rearrangement joins TRBV28 to TRBJ1-2, with a weak D call TRBD1 (5 bases). Germline lookup yields CDR1 MDHEN and CDR2 SYDVKM. The CDR3 is 12 residues long. V lost 7 bases to trimming and J lost 5 bases, with 11 bases between them. CDR3 bases: TGTGCCAGCATCGAGGCAGGGTATGGCTACACCTTC. Encoded protein: CASIEAGYGYTF.

This sequence joins TRBV7-8 and TRBJ1-2; D ambiguous. The CDR3 has 16 amino acids. Between the trimmed V and J ends, which lost 6 bases and 8 bases, there was a span of 25 bases. Germline assignment: CDR1 SGHVS and CDR2 FQNEAQ. CDR3 amino acids: CASSQSNPGREGGYTF. CDR3 nucleotides: TGTGCCAGCAGTCAATCCAATCCGGGGAGGGAGGGAGGCTACACCTTC.

The CDR3 loop is CASSLEAPGKGHSPLHF. The CDR3, as DNA: TGTGCCAGCAGCTTAGAGGCTCCGGGGAAAGGGCATTCACCCCTCCACTTT. The rearrangement joins TRBV7-2 to TRBJ1-6; D ambiguous. The CDR3 contains 17 residues. Germline V gene lookup returns CDR1 SGHTA and CDR2 FQGNSA. The V gene lost 1 base and the J gene lost 8 bases, with 18 bases spanning the gap.

The chain joins TRBV5-1 to TRBJ1-2; no firm D call. This CDR3 is built from 13 residues. The V end lost 4 bases, the J end lost 4 bases, and 11 bases lay between the germline ends. Germline CDR1 and CDR2: SGHRS and YFSETQ. The DNA for the CDR3 is TGCGCCAGCAGCCTCGCGGTTAGCTATGGCTACACCTTC. Protein: CASSLAVSYGYTF.

The chain links TRBV24-1 to TRBJ2-1; perhaps TRBD1 as D (6 bases). Looked up from germline, CDR1 is KGHDR and CDR2 is SFDVKD. The length of the CDR3 is 18 residues. V was cut by 5 bases and J by 3 bases, with 22 bases left in between. As DNA, the CDR3 is TGTGCCACCAGTGCGACCTTTGGAACAGGGTCAAGCTACAATGAGCAGTTCTTC. Amino acid sequence: CATSATFGTGSSYNEQFF.

V is TRBV21-1 and J is TRBJ2-1; the table gives TRBD1 as D, unverified against the DNA. TRBV21-1 is marked as a pseudogene. The CDR3 extends over 14 amino acids. The CDR3 sequence: CASSKTGTYNEQFF. For the CDR3, the DNA is TGTGCCAGCAGCAAGACAGGGACCTACAATGAGCAGTTCTTC.

This clone was recorded a few times. The chain employs TRBV11-2 and TRBJ2-1, with TRBD2 as a possible D gene (7 bases). The CDR3 is 15 amino acids. Germline V gene lookup returns CDR1 SGHAT and CDR2 FQNNGV. Trimming stripped 1 base from V and 7 bases from J, with 14 bases between. This chain's CDR3 is CASSLVRGAENEQFF. The DNA of the CDR3 is TGTGCCAGCAGCTTAGTTCGGGGGGCAGAGAATGAGCAGTTCTTC.

This chain uses TRBV30 with TRBJ1-5; no firm D call. This CDR3 spans 13 amino acids. Trimming removed 5 bases at V and 2 bases at J, with 10 bases between. The germline gives CDR1 GTSNPN, CDR2 SVGIG (reference sequence). The CDR3 nucleotides are TGTGCCTGGGGACCGGTAGGCAATCAGCCCCAGCATTTT. It is translated as CAWGPVGNQPQHF.

The chain uses TRBV27 and TRBJ2-5, with 7 bases matching TRBD1. The CDR3 loop spans 17 amino acids. V lost 5 bases and J lost 3; bases outside the gene matches: 15. In germline, CDR1 is MNHEY, CDR2 SMNVEV (reference sequence). In nucleotides, the CDR3 is TGTGCCAGCAGTCTCAAGTTTTACCGGGACAGCGAAGAGACCCAGTACTTC. Translation gives CASSLKFYRDSEETQYF.

The chain has TRBV30 and TRBJ1-1; 7 nucleotides match TRBD1. V shed 5 bases and J 4 bases; nucleotides not matched to a gene: 4. Germline CDR1 is GTSNPN and CDR2 is SVGIG (reference sequence). The length of the CDR3 is 12 residues. Written as DNA, the CDR3 is TGTGCCTGGGACAGGGTGGGCACTGAAGCTTTCTTT. As protein: CAWDRVGTEAFF.

The chain carries TRBV4-1 and TRBJ1-2, with 8 bases aligning to TRBD1. The CDR3 is made up of 14 amino acids. V shed 2 bases, J shed 8 bases, and the junction held 7 bases outside the gene matches. Germline V gives CDR1 MGHRA, CDR2 YSYEKL. The CDR3: CASSQPQGARGYTF. The CDR3 DNA follows: TGCGCCAGCAGCCAACCTCAGGGGGCGAGGGGCTACACCTTC.

The CDR3 DNA reads as TGTGCCAGCAGTTACGCGGGCAGGGGCAATGGCTACACCTTC. It is translated as CASSYAGRGNGYTF. This chain joins TRBV6-5 and TRBJ1-2; perhaps TRBD1 as D (6 bases). V was cut by 2 bases and J by 6 bases, with 13 bases left in between. CDR1 is MNHEY, CDR2 SVGAGI, per germline. The CDR3 has 14 residues.

The chain combines TRBV7-2 with TRBJ1-2; D may be TRBD1 (5 bases). In germline, CDR1 is SGHTA, CDR2 FQGNSA. The CDR3 has 17 amino acids. With 2 bases removed from V and 2 bases from J, the gap between germline ends came to 18 bases. CDR3 bases: TGTGCCAGCAGCTTATTTATGAGGATGGCAGGGAACTATGGCTACACCTTC. Translated: CASSLFMRMAGNYGYTF.